This T cell receptor (beta chain) was found in a study of blood T cell repertoires in COVID-19. Whole-study context: From the United States, Italy and Spain came samples of acute and convalescent COVID-19. The cDNA or gDNA used as material had been derived from T cells, B-cell-depleted T cells, or PBMCs.

Germline V CDR1 and CDR2: LGHNT, FRNRAP. Between the trimmed V and J ends, which lost 4 bases and 5 bases, there was a span of 18 bases. This CDR3 has 16 residues. In the source study's methods: Amplified reference gene primers provided the basis for estimating nucleated cell counts. Some clones are missing from TCRdb's copy, which holds only in-frame ones; the method was immunoSEQ multiplex PCR. Clone size and the V and J calls come from that table; the DNA yielded D and trimming. The table lists about 210,000 clones, under 95% of them singletons. The sequencing sample was made of peripheral blood. The chain employs TRBV12-5 and TRBJ2-1; maybe TRBD2 (6 bases). This TCR came from a man aged 30-40 years with acute or convalescent COVID-19. CDR3 bases: TGTGCTAGTGGTTGCCCAATAGCGGCAGAAAACAATGAGCAGTTCTTC. It specifies CASGCPIAAENNEQFF.